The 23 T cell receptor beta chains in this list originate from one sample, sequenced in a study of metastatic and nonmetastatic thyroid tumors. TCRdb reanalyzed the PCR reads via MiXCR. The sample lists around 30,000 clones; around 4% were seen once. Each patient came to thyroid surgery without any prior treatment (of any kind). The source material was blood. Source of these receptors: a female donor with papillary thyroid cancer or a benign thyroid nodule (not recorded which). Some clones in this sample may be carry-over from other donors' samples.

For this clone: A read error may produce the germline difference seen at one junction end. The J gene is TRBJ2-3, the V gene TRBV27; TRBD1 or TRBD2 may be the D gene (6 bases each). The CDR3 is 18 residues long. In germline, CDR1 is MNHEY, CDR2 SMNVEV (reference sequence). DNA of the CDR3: TGTGCCACCAGTTTTCCCCTGCCGCGGGACATGGTAACAGATACGCAGTCTTTT. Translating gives CATSFPLPRDMVTDTQSF.

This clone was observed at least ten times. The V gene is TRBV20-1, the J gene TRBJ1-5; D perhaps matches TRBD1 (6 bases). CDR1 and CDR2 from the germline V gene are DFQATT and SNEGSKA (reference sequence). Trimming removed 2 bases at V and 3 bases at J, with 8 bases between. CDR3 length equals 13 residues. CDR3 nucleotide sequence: TGCAGTGCTAGACAGGGGCCCAATCAGCCCCAGCATTTT. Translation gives CSARQGPNQPQHF.

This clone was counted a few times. CDR3 amino acids: CSASDGVSSYEQYF. The DNA for the CDR3 is TGCAGTGCCTCCGACGGGGTCAGCTCCTACGAGCAGTACTTC. V gene TRBV20-1 combines with J gene TRBJ2-7; TRBD2 is a possible D gene (5 bases). This CDR3 spans 14 amino acids. Germline CDR1 reads DFQATT; CDR2 reads SNEGSKA (reference sequence). Trimming removed 6 bases at V and 0 bases at J, with 15 bases between.

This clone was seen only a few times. In DNA, the CDR3 is TGTGCCAGCAGTTACTCGACCGGGAGGAACTACGAGCAGTACTTC. Translation gives CASSYSTGRNYEQYF. The chain has TRBV6-6 and TRBJ2-7; 7 bases are a match to TRBD2. CDR3 size: 15 residues. Germline values: CDR1 MNHNY, CDR2 SVGAGI (reference sequence). With 0 bases clipped from V and 3 bases from J, the junction kept 5 bases outside the gene matches.

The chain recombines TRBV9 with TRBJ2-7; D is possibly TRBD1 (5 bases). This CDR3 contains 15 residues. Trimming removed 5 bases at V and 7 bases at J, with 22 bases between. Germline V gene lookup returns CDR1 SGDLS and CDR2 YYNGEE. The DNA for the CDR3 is TGTGCCAGCAGTTTTGGGGCGGAACAGCCCCTAGAGCAGTACTTC. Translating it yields CASSFGAEQPLEQYF.

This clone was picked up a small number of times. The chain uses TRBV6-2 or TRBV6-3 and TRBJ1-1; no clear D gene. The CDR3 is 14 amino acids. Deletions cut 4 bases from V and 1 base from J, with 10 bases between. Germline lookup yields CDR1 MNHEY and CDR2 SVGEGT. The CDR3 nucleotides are TGTGCCAGCAGTTCTGCGGAGCCGAACACTGAAGCTTTCTTT. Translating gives CASSSAEPNTEAFF.

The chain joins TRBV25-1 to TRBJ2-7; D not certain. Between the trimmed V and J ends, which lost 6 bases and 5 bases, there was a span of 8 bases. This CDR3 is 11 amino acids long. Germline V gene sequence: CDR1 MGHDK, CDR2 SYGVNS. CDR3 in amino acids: CASSLGDEQYF. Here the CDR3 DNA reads TGTGCCAGCAGCCTGGGCGACGAGCAGTACTTC.

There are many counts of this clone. Here the CDR3 DNA reads TGTGCCAGCAGCTTCACAGGGCAGGGATCACCCCTCCACTTT. It translates to CASSFTGQGSPLHF. The rearrangement joins TRBV11-2 to TRBJ1-6; a weak D match, TRBD1 (6 bases). The germline V gene has CDR1 SGHAT and CDR2 FQNNGV. Trimming removed 3 bases from V and 10 bases from J, with 13 bases in between. The CDR3 has 14 residues.

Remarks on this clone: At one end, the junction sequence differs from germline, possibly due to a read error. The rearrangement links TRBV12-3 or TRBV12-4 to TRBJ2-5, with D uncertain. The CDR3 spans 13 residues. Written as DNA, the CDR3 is TGTGCCAACAGTAATACTGCACAAGATACCCAGTACTTC. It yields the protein CANSNTAQDTQYF.

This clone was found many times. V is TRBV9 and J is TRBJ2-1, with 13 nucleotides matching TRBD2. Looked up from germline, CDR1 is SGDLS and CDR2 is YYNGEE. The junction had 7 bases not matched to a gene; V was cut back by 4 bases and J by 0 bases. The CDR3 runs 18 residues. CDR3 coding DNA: TGTGCCAGCAGCCCCCGGAGGACTAGCGGGAGCTCCTACAATGAGCAGTTCTTC. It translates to CASSPRRTSGSSYNEQFF.

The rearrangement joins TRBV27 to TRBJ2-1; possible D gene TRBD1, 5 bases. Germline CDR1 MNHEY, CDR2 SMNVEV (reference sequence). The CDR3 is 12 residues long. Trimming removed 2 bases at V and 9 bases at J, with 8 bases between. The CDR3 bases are TGTGCCAGCAGTTTAGGGGCGGCTGAGCAGTTCTTC. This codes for CASSLGAAEQFF.

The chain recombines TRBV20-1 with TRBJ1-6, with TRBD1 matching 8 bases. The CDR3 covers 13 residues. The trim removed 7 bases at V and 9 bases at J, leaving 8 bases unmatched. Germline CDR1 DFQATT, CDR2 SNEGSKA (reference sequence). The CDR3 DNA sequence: TGCAGTGTCACGGACAGGGATAGTTCACCCCTCCACTTT. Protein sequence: CSVTDRDSSPLHF.

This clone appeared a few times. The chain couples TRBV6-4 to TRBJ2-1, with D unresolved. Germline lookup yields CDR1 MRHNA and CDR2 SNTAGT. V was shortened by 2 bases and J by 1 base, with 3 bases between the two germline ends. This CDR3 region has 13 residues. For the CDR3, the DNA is TGTGCCAGCAGTGACAGGTCCTACAATGAGCAGTTCTTC. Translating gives CASSDRSYNEQFF.

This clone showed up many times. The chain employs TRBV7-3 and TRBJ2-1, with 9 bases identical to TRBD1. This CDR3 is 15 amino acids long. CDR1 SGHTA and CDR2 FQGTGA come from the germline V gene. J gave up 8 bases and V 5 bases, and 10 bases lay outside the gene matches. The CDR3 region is CASSPTGQGGHEQFF. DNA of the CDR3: TGTGCCAGCAGCCCTACGGGACAGGGTGGACATGAGCAGTTCTTC.

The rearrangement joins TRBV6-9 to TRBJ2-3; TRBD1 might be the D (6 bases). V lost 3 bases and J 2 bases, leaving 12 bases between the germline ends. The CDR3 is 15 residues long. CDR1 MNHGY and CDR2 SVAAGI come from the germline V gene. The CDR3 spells CASSYAGVITDTQYF. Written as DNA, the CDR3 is TGTGCCAGCAGTTACGCAGGGGTGATCACAGATACGCAGTATTTT.

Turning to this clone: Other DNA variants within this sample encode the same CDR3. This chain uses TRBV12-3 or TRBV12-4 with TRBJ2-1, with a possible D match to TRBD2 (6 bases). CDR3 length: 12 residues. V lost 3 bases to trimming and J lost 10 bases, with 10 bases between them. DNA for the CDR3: TGTGCCAGCAGTTTGTTTCGGGGGGAGCAGTTCTTC. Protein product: CASSLFRGEQFF.

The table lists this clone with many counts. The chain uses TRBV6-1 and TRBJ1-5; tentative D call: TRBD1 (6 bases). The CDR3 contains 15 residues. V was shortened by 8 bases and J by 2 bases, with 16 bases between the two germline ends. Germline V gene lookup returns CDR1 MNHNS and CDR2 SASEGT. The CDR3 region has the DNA TGTGCCAGCGCAAAGGGACATCTGGGCAATCAGCCCCAGCATTTT. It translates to CASAKGHLGNQPQHF.

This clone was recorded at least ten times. Here the CDR3 DNA reads TGTGCCAGCTGGAGTTCAGGGAAGCAAAATGAAAAACTGTTTTTT. Its translation: CASWSSGKQNEKLFF. The rearrangement joins TRBV6-1 to TRBJ1-4; TRBD1 might be the D (5 bases). Trimming cost V 8 bases and J 5 bases, with 18 bases left between them. The CDR3 is 15 amino acids. The germline CDR1 and CDR2 sequences are MNHNS and SASEGT.

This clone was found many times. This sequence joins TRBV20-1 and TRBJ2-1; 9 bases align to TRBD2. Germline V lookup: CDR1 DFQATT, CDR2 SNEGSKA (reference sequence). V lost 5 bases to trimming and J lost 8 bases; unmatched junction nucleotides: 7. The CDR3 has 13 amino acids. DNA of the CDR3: TGCAGTGCTTTAGCGGGAGTCTATGATGAGCAGTTCTTC. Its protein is CSALAGVYDEQFF.

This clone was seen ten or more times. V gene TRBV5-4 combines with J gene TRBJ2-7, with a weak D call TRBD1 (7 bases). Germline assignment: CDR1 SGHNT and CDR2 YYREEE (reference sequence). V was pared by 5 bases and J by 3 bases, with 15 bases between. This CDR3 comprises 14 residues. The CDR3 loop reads CASSRAGGSYEQYF. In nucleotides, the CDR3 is TGTGCCAGCAGTCGGGCAGGGGGGAGCTACGAGCAGTACTTC.

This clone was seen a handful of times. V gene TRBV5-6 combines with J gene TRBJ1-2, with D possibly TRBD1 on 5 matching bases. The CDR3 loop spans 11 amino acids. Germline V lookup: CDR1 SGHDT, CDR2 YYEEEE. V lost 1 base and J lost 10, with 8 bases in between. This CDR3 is CASSLFRDYTF. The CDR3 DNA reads TGTGCCAGCAGCTTGTTCAGGGACTACACCTTC.

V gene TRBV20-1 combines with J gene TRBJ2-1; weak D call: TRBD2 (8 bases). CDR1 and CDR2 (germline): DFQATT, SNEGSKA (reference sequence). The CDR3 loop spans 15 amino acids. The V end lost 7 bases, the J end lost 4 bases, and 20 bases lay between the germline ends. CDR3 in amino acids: CSVAGGSGIYNEQFF. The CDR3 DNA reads TGCAGTGTCGCAGGGGGTAGCGGGATTTACAATGAGCAGTTCTTC.

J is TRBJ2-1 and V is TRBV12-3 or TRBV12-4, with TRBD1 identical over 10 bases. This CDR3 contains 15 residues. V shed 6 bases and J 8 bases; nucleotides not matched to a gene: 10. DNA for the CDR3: TGTGCCAGCAGCCCCGGACAGGGGGTGGTAGATGAGCAGTTCTTC. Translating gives CASSPGQGVVDEQFF.